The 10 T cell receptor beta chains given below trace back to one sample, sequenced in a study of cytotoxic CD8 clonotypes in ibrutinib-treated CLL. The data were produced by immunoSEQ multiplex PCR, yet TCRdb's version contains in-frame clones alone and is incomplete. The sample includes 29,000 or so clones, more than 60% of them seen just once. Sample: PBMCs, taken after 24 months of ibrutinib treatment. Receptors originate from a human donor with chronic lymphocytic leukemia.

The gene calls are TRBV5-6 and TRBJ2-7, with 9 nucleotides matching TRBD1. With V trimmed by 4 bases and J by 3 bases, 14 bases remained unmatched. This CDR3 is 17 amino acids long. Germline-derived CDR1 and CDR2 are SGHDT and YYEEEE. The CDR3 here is CASSLLGQGSRSYEQYF. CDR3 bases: TGTGCCAGCAGCCTTCTCGGACAGGGGTCTAGAAGCTACGAGCAGTACTTC.

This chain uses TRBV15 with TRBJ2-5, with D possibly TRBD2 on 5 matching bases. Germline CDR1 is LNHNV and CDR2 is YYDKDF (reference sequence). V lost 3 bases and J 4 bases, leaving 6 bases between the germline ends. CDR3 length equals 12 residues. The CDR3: CATSSEGETQYF. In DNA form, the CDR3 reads TGTGCCACCAGCAGCGAGGGAGAGACCCAGTACTTC. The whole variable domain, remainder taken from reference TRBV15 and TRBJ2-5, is DAMVIQNPRYQVTQFGKPVTLSCSQTLNHNVMYWYQQKSSQAPKLLFHYYDKDFNNEADTPDNFQSRRPNTSFCFLDIRSPGLGDTAMYLCATSSEGETQYFGPGTRLLVL.

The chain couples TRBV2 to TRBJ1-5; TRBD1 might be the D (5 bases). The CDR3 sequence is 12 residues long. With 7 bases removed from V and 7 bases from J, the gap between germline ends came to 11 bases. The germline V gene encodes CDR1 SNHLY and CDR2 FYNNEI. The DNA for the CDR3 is TGTGCCAGCACAGCAGGGATACAGCCCCAGCATTTT. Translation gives CASTAGIQPQHF.

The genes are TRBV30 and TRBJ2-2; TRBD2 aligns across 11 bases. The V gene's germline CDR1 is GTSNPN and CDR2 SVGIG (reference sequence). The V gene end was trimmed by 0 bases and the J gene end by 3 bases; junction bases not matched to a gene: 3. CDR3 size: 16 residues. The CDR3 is CAWSVPSGGHTGELFF. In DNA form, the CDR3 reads TGTGCCTGGAGTGTTCCTAGCGGGGGGCACACCGGGGAGCTGTTTTTT.

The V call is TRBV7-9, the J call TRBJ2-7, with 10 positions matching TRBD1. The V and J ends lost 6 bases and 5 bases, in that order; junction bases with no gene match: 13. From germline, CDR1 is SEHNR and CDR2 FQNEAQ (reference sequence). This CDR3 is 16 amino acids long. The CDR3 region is CASSFGSWTGGDEQYF. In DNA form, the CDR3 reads TGTGCCAGCAGTTTCGGCTCCTGGACAGGGGGGGACGAGCAGTACTTC. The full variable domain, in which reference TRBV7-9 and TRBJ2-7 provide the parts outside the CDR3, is DTGVSQNPRHKITKRGQNVTFRCDPISEHNRLYWYRQTLGQGPEFLTYFQNEAQLEKSRLLSDRFSAERPKGSFSTLEIQRTEQGDSAMYLCASSFGSWTGGDEQYFGPGTRLTVT.

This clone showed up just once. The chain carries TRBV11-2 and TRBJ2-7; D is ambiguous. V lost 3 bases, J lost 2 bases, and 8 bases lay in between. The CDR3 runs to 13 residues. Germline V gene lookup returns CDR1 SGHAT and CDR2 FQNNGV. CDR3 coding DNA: TGTGCCAGCAGCTTGGGCGTAGCCTACGAGCAGTACTTC. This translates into CASSLGVAYEQYF.

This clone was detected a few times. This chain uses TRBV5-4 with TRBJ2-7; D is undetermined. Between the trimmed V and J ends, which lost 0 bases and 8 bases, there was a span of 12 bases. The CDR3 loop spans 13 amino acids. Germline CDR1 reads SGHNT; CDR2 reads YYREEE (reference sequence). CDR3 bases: TGTGCCAGCAGCTTGGAAGGCTCTACGCAGCAGTACTTC. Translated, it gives CASSLEGSTQQYF.

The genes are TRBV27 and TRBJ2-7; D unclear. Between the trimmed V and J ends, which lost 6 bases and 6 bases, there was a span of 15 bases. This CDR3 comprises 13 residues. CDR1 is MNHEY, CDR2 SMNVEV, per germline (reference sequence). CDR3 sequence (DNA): TGTGCCAGCAGCCGGATATGGGGTACCGAGCAGTACTTC. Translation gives CASSRIWGTEQYF.

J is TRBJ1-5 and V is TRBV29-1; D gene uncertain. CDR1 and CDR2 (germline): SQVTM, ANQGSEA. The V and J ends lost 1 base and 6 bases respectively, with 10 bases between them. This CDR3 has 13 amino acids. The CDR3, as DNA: TGCAGCGTTGAAGCGGGAGATGTTCAGCCCCAGCATTTT. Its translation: CSVEAGDVQPQHF.

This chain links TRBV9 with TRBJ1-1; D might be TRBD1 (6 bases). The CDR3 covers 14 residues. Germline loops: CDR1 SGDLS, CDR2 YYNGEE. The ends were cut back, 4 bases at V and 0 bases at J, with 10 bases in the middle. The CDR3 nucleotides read TGTGCCAGCAGCCCAGGGACACTGAACACTGAAGCTTTCTTT. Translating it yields CASSPGTLNTEAFF.